This is a list of T cell receptor beta chains from one sample in a study of T cell changes during pregnancy in multiple sclerosis. Libraries were prepared by immunoSEQ multiplex PCR; TCRdb keeps only in-frame clonotypes and omits some of them. Of some 66,000 clones in the sample, more than 85% were seen once. The sample here was CD8+ T cells from peripheral blood mononuclear cells, taken before pregnancy. These receptors were obtained from a female donor with multiple sclerosis, enrolled in a pregnancy study. The CDR3 runs from the conserved cysteine through the conserved F or W. The order of the fields is CDR3 protein, J gene, V gene, clone size. Only part of the rows carry a size: once, few, many, or a class if the clone is expanded.

cdr3_aa: CASSSIPGGYTF
j_call: TRBJ1-2
v_call: TRBV7-9
clone_size: NA

cdr3_aa: CASSPVELSYEQYF
j_call: TRBJ2-7
v_call: TRBV9
clone_size: NA

cdr3_aa: CASSISGGATGELFF
j_call: TRBJ2-2
v_call: TRBV27
clone_size: NA

cdr3_aa: CASSNTVNYGYTF
j_call: TRBJ1-2
v_call: TRBV14
clone_size: NA

cdr3_aa: CASSYRETGELFF
j_call: TRBJ2-2
v_call: TRBV6-5
clone_size: NA

cdr3_aa: CASSVGLANYEQYF
j_call: TRBJ2-7
v_call: TRBV9
clone_size: NA

cdr3_aa: CAIREDRSPLEQYF
j_call: TRBJ2-7
v_call: TRBV10-3
clone_size: NA

cdr3_aa: CASSDLNHRDTEAFF
j_call: TRBJ1-1
v_call: TRBV6-4
clone_size: few

cdr3_aa: CASSSVREEEAFF
j_call: TRBJ1-1
v_call: TRBV13
clone_size: few

cdr3_aa: CASNPGTGSYGYTF
j_call: TRBJ1-2
v_call: TRBV2
clone_size: NA

cdr3_aa: CASSLLGPPDTQYF
j_call: TRBJ2-3
v_call: TRBV5-1
clone_size: NA

cdr3_aa: CASSHLLAVQETQYF
j_call: TRBJ2-5
v_call: TRBV6-5
clone_size: few

cdr3_aa: CASSLGTTGYNSPLHF
j_call: TRBJ1-6
v_call: TRBV5-8
clone_size: NA

cdr3_aa: CSVADREDGYTF
j_call: TRBJ1-2
v_call: TRBV29-1
clone_size: NA

cdr3_aa: CASSYAGTGNIQYF
j_call: TRBJ2-4
v_call: TRBV6-6
clone_size: NA

cdr3_aa: CASSSAGGDYGYTF
j_call: TRBJ1-2
v_call: TRBV18
clone_size: NA

cdr3_aa: CAKKQGPSGNTIYF
j_call: TRBJ1-3
v_call: TRBV4-2
clone_size: once